This entry concerns a single T cell receptor beta chain. The antigen this receptor binds is unknown. Base quality data are lacking; no much larger clone is found one base away. Via the germline V gene, CDR1 is SGHDT and CDR2 YYEEEE. V loses 3 bases of germline sequence and J loses 7 bases, and the interval between the two ends is 11 bases. The CDR3 measures 13 amino acids from cysteine to phenylalanine. Only the CDR3 region is kept as DNA, spanning 39 bases read in frame from base 1. The library was made by the immunoSEQ multiplex PCR assay. Imported from immuneACCESS, the table was reduced by TCRdb to in-frame sequences with V and J called. These copies leave out some clones; in studies compared against another copy, an unresolved V gene accounts for under half, and the cause of the remainder is not known. The sample has roughly 700,000 clones on record, more than 75% of them singletons. The ten largest make up approximately 0.01% of the sample.

The data were taken from a study of shared T cell receptors in the human thymus (dated by TCRdb to about 2021). Broadly, across the study: The study examined how the human thymus generates shared, self-reactive T-cell receptor alpha chains.

A further study also used this sample, focusing on human thymus T cells. That second publication adds: Donors were immunologically healthy infants undergoing open corrective cardiac surgery for congenital heart defects in Finland. The thymus tissue came from surgical resects taken out during corrective cardiac surgery. Biased V and J gene segment usage appeared to be present in both thymic and peripheral blood repertoires. Highly overlapping thymic TCR repertoires among unrelated individuals were reported in the related research. The study used roughly 8 infant thymus samples plus four related peripheral blood samples to characterize TCR alpha and beta repertoires. Donor ages ranging from 7 to 244 days were recorded, and a handful of male and two female infants were included in the cohort. After being mechanically released from the tissue, thymocytes were kept at -70 degrees C in pellets of roughly 9.5-31 million cells. Genomic DNA was extracted from frozen cell pellets with a QIAsymphony instrument. Using the immunoSEQ multiplex PCR assay, the TCRB and TCRAD loci were amplified from a standardized quantity of quality-controlled genomic DNA. The V(D)J region was spanned by amplicons of a length sufficient to cover the CDR3 and to identify V and J genes. The amplicons were sequenced on an Illumina platform via the commercial immunoSEQ service. Primer bias and sequencing errors were corrected using previously described methods, and TCRAD and TCRB definitions followed the IMGT database. Repertoires were analysed with immunoSEQ Analyzer 3.0 and VDJTools, covering basic statistics, V/J segment usage, diversity estimates, rarefaction and pairwise overlap. Chao1, ChaoE, Efron-Thisted, Shannon and inverse Simpson indices were used to estimate diversity, which was also estimated on datasets down-sampled to the smallest sample. Repertoire overlap used strict matching of CDR3 nucleotide sequence, V gene and J gene, with Jaccard-based multidimensional scaling clustering. On average, thymus samples gave about 810,000 unique TCRB clonotypes, whereas blood samples gave about 84,000.

The chain is assembled from TRBV5-6 and TRBJ2-1; the D gene cannot be resolved reliably. What was sequenced was thymocytes. This clonotype was obtained from a boy younger than two with a congenital heart defect. Donor details come from another sample of the same person, matched by shared clones. The CDR3 is CASSSSEVNEQFF. The DNA sequence reads TGTGCCAGCAGCTCGAGCGAGGTGAATGAGCAGTTCTTC.